This T cell receptor (beta chain) was identified during a study of T cells in Graves' hyperthyroidism and ophthalmopathy. For the study at large: The authors collected peripheral blood at initial diagnosis, before any treatment. Notes on the study in general: Most thyroid clonotypes that were expanded above 0.001 also turned up in blood.

Germline V gene sequence: CDR1 MNHEY, CDR2 SVGEGT. V gave up 4 bases and J gave up 5 bases; unmatched junction bases: 12. This CDR3 region has 16 residues. Patients affected by ophthalmopathy presented a Clinical Activity Score of at least 3, a NOSPECS grade of at least 4, and disease duration below 3 months. Source material for PBMCs was 10 ml fresh peripheral blood. This clonotype was found many times. Antigen specificity is unknown. Amplified TCR beta CDR3 regions came from RNA transcripts. HTBI primers were employed in a first-round RT-PCR of the TCR CDR3. Using its own MiXCR run on the multiplex PCR reads, TCRdb lists one record per CDR3 protein. The sample has about half a million distinct CDR3 sequences; around 20% are singletons.

The sequencing input was blood. This sequence was found in a man between 40 and 49 years old with Graves' ophthalmopathy. The gene calls are TRBV6-2 or TRBV6-3 and TRBJ1-1; 8 bases are a match to TRBD1. The CDR3, as DNA: TGTGCCAGCAGTTGGGGGCCCAGGGGGCGAGAAACTGAAGCTTTCTTT. Its translation is CASSWGPRGRETEAFF.